The rows below give T cell receptor beta chains drawn from one sample of a study of post-analysis software for immune sequencing data. MiXCR was run by TCRdb on the PCR reads, yielding one entry per CDR3 protein. This table has 650,000 to 850,000 distinct CDR3 sequences, about 50% appearing once. Source material: blood. These receptors were collected from a girl aged 5 to 17 with multiple sclerosis. CDR3s include the opening cysteine and the closing phenylalanine or tryptophan. A D gene is named only where the DNA matches it firmly. Some rows have no size entry. The others give once, few or many, or a class for an expanded clone.

v_gene	d_gene	abundance	j_gene	CDR3aa	CDR3nt
TRBV7-6	NA	NA	TRBJ1-6	CASSQTGVSSYNSPLHF	TGTGCCAGCAGCCAGACGGGGGTTAGCTCCTATAATTCACCCCTCCACTTT
TRBV29-1	TRBD1	NA	TRBJ1-2	CSVTRQGAGYGYTF	TGCAGCGTTACACGACAGGGGGCCGGCTATGGCTACACCTTC
TRBV20-1	TRBD2	few	TRBJ2-3	CSANPTSATDTQYF	TGCAGTGCTAACCCGACTAGCGCCACAGATACGCAGTATTTT
TRBV10-3	TRBD2	few	TRBJ2-7	CAIGLAGAPGEQYF	TGTGCCATCGGTTTAGCGGGAGCCCCAGGGGAGCAGTACTTC
TRBV7-9	TRBD2	NA	TRBJ2-1	CASSRVRGGGNEQFF	TGTGCCAGCAGCCGCGTCCGGGGGGGTGGCAATGAGCAGTTCTTC
TRBV10-3	TRBD2	NA	TRBJ2-1	CAISEERGAQWGQFF	TGTGCCATCAGTGAAGAGCGGGGGGCCCAATGGGGGCAGTTCTTC
TRBV5-1	NA	few	TRBJ2-5	CASSLESYQETQYF	TGCGCCAGCAGCTTGGAGTCTTACCAAGAGACCCAGTACTTC
TRBV29-1	TRBD2	NA	TRBJ2-5	CSTTSGSPKETQYF	TGCAGCACGACTAGCGGGAGCCCAAAAGAGACCCAGTACTTC
TRBV2	TRBD2	NA	TRBJ2-5	CASSEAPSGRVGETQYF	TGTGCCAGCAGTGAAGCGCCTAGCGGGAGAGTAGGAGAGACCCAGTACTTC
TRBV20-1	NA	NA	TRBJ1-5	CSASGPSNQPQHF	TGCAGTGCTTCCGGGCCTAGCAATCAGCCCCAGCATTTT
TRBV5-1	TRBD1	NA	TRBJ1-5	CASRQDRENQPQHF	TGCGCCAGCAGGCAGGACAGGGAGAATCAGCCCCAGCATTTT
TRBV20-1	NA	NA	TRBJ2-5	CSARGSNRETQYF	TGCAGTGCCAGGGGCTCGAATAGGGAGACCCAGTACTTC
TRBV7-8	TRBD1	NA	TRBJ2-7	CASSFGRTGTYEQYF	TGTGCCAGCAGCTTTGGAAGGACAGGAACCTACGAGCAGTACTTC
TRBV6-1	TRBD1	NA	TRBJ2-1	CASRLPGQAYNEQFF	TGTGCCAGCAGATTACCGGGACAGGCCTACAATGAGCAGTTCTTC
TRBV2	TRBD1	NA	TRBJ2-7	CASSEVATGGGEQYF	TGTGCCAGCAGTGAAGTCGCGACAGGGGGAGGCGAGCAGTACTTC
TRBV5-1	NA	few	TRBJ2-5	CASSEKTSGYQETQYF	TGCGCCAGCAGCGAAAAGACTAGTGGGTACCAAGAGACCCAGTACTTC
TRBV7-2	NA	NA	TRBJ2-4	CASSLDKNIQYF	TGTGCCAGCAGCCTGGACAAAAACATTCAGTACTTC
TRBV5-1	NA	few	TRBJ2-7	CASSLVGAASYEQYF	TGCGCCAGCAGCTTGGTCGGCGCCGCGTCCTACGAGCAGTACTTC
TRBV2	NA	NA	TRBJ1-1	CASLRANTEAFF	TGTGCCAGCCTCCGGGCCAACACTGAAGCTTTCTTT
TRBV9	TRBD2	NA	TRBJ2-6	CASSVEMGGRRANVLTF	TGTGCCAGCAGCGTAGAAATGGGAGGGCGAAGGGCCAACGTCCTGACTTTC
TRBV27	NA	NA	TRBJ1-4	CASSRARGTSIPVNEKLFF	TGTGCCAGCAGTCGGGCCCGCGGGACATCCATCCCCGTAAATGAAAAACTGTTTTTT
TRBV4-1	TRBD2	NA	TRBJ2-3	CASSQQGTSGGSSTDTQYF	TGCGCCAGCAGCCAACAAGGGACTAGCGGGGGATCGAGCACAGATACGCAGTATTTT
TRBV5-1	NA	once	TRBJ1-1	CASSLGLREDLTEAFF	TGCGCCAGCAGCTTGGGACTCCGGGAGGACCTCACTGAAGCTTTCTTT
TRBV5-1	TRBD2	NA	TRBJ2-1	CASSPYGLAGGSKQFF	TGCGCCAGCAGCCCCTACGGACTAGCGGGAGGATCTAAGCAGTTCTTC
TRBV6-6	NA	NA	TRBJ2-1	CASSPGYGGPGNEQFF	TGTGCCAGCAGTCCGGGCTACGGGGGCCCGGGCAATGAGCAGTTCTTC
TRBV5-1	TRBD2	once	TRBJ2-1	CASSLTIRAGNNNEQFF	TGCGCCAGCAGCTTGACGATTCGAGCGGGAAACAACAATGAGCAGTTCTTC
TRBV7-9	TRBD2	few	TRBJ2-7	CASSSASGTYEQYF	TGTGCCAGCAGCTCGGCTAGCGGGACCTACGAGCAGTACTTC
TRBV7-9	NA	NA	TRBJ1-6	CASSLMTWGNSPLHF	TGTGCCAGCAGCCTAATGACCTGGGGTAATTCACCCCTCCACTTT
TRBV15	TRBD1	few	TRBJ2-5	CATSGDRGGKTQYF	TGTGCCACCAGCGGAGACAGGGGTGGAAAGACCCAGTACTTC
TRBV20-1	TRBD2	few	TRBJ2-1	CSAPGLAGGLDEQFF	TGCAGTGCTCCCGGACTAGCGGGAGGGCTCGATGAGCAGTTCTTC
TRBV12-3/TRBV12-4	TRBD2	few	TRBJ2-7	CASSLGGGPGWYF	TGTGCCAGCAGTTTGGGGGGAGGGCCAGGATGGTACTTC
TRBV13	NA	NA	TRBJ1-2	CASSLADKGDYGYTF	TGTGCCAGCAGCTTAGCGGATAAGGGAGACTATGGCTACACCTTC
TRBV24-1	TRBD2	NA	TRBJ2-5	CATSDTGTSGGETQYF	TGTGCCACCAGTGATACTGGGACTAGCGGAGGAGAGACCCAGTACTTC